Presented here are 26 T cell receptor beta chains from one specimen sequenced in a study of T-cell memory formation after mild COVID-19. TCRdb re-called the 5' RACE reads through MiXCR, storing one row per CDR3 protein. The table has tens of thousands of distinct CDR3 sequences, about 7.3% seen once; the top ten hold about 1.5%. Sequencing input: PBMCs or a T cell subset sorted from them (not recorded which). The receptors originated from a man aged 18 to 29 who had mild COVID-19 (a few samples of this study predate the infection). Cell type and time point are not known.

J is TRBJ1-2 and V is TRBV2; D may be TRBD1 (5 bases). CDR3 size: 14 residues. In germline, CDR1 is SNHLY, CDR2 FYNNEI. The V and J ends lost 9 bases and 0 bases respectively, with 14 bases between them. CDR3 loop: CASEATVTNYGYTF. CDR3 DNA sequence: TGTGCCAGTGAGGCGACAGTGACTAACTATGGCTACACCTTC.

A few counts support this clonotype. This chain connects TRBV7-2 to TRBJ2-1; weak D call: TRBD2 (6 bases). CDR3 size: 13 residues. The V gene lost 5 bases and the J gene lost 7 bases, with 12 bases spanning the gap. Germline values: CDR1 SGHTA, CDR2 FQGNSA. This CDR3 reads CASSPGLHNEQFF. The CDR3 nucleotides read TGTGCCAGCAGCCCGGGACTTCATAATGAGCAGTTCTTC.

This clonotype showed up just a few times. The CDR3 spells CASREGAGYTF. The CDR3 nucleotides read TGTGCCAGCAGGGAGGGGGCTGGCTACACCTTC. The rearrangement links TRBV5-6 to TRBJ1-2; TRBD1 agrees at 7 bases. CDR3 size: 11 residues. Germline assignment: CDR1 SGHDT and CDR2 YYEEEE. The V segment lost 5 bases and the J segment 7 bases; nucleotides outside the gene matches: 2.

This clonotype has just a few counts. The chain has TRBV5-6 and TRBJ1-2; D call uncertain. The germline V gene encodes CDR1 SGHDT and CDR2 YYEEEE. V dropped 1 base and J dropped 2 bases, with 12 bases sitting between them. The length of the CDR3 is 15 residues. DNA for the CDR3: TGTGCCAGCAGCTTGACTACGGGAACCAACTATGGCTACACCTTC. Translated: CASSLTTGTNYGYTF.

The J gene is TRBJ1-1, the V gene TRBV6-2 or TRBV6-3; D remains ambiguous. V was trimmed by 2 bases and J by 3 bases, leaving 10 bases between them. This CDR3 has 14 residues. From germline, CDR1 is MNHEY and CDR2 SVGEGT. The CDR3 loop is CASSYGLKDTEAFF. The CDR3 nucleotides read TGTGCCAGCAGTTACGGGTTGAAGGACACTGAAGCTTTCTTT.

There are a few counts of this clonotype. J is TRBJ2-1 and V is TRBV3-1; 7 positions match TRBD2. The V and J ends lost 4 bases and 1 base, in that order; junction bases with no gene match: 4. Germline V gene sequence: CDR1 LGHDT, CDR2 YNNKEL (reference sequence). The CDR3 consists of 15 residues. CDR3 amino acids: CASSPSSGSYNEQFF. DNA of the CDR3: TGTGCCAGCAGCCCCTCTAGCGGTTCCTACAATGAGCAGTTCTTC.

The chain recombines TRBV11-2 with TRBJ2-5; TRBD2 matches at 14 bases. This CDR3 spans 18 amino acids. Trimming cost V 5 bases and J 2 bases; bases outside gene matches: 10. CDR1 is SGHAT and CDR2 is FQNNGV in the germline V gene. The chain's CDR3 is CASSHLYGTSGGQETQYF. Written as DNA, the CDR3 is TGTGCCAGCAGCCACCTATACGGGACTAGCGGGGGACAAGAGACCCAGTACTTC.

This clonotype has more than one count but fewer than ten. The chain links TRBV11-2 to TRBJ2-3; D is possibly TRBD1 (5 bases). The CDR3 sequence is 14 residues long. Germline assignment: CDR1 SGHAT and CDR2 FQNNGV. V dropped 3 bases and J dropped 5 bases, with 12 bases sitting between them. The CDR3 DNA follows: TGTGCCAGCAGCTTTTCCCAGGGCCGAGATACGCAGTATTTT. Amino acid sequence: CASSFSQGRDTQYF.

This clonotype occurred a few times. J is TRBJ1-1 and V is TRBV7-3; 7 nucleotides agree with TRBD1. CDR3 length: 14 amino acids. In germline, CDR1 is SGHTA, CDR2 FQGTGA. V dropped 3 bases and J dropped 3; count of bases not matched to a gene: 4. For the CDR3, the DNA is TGTGCCAGCAGCTTCAGCAGGGGGGACACTGAAGCTTTCTTT. As protein: CASSFSRGDTEAFF.

This clonotype was recorded a few times. This chain connects TRBV5-6 to TRBJ2-7; D perhaps matches TRBD1 (6 bases). The germline V gene has CDR1 SGHDT and CDR2 YYEEEE. The length of the CDR3 is 13 residues. The V gene lost 4 bases and the J gene lost 1 base, with 9 bases spanning the gap. The CDR3 loop reads CASSRDISYEQYV. In DNA form, the CDR3 reads TGTGCCAGCAGCCGGGACATTTCCTACGAGCAGTACGTC.

This clonotype was seen a few times. The chain is built from TRBV6-9 and TRBJ1-3; possible D gene TRBD1, 6 bases. V lost 2 bases to trimming and J lost 12 bases, with 23 bases between them. Germline V gives CDR1 MNHGY, CDR2 SVAAGI. CDR3 size: 16 residues. The CDR3 DNA follows: TGTGCCAGCAGTTATGACGGACGGCGTCGGACAGAGGGCATATATTTT. Its translation is CASSYDGRRRTEGIYF.

This clonotype was observed at least ten times. The chain links TRBV5-1 to TRBJ2-3; the match to TRBD2 covers 12 bases. CDR1 SGHRS and CDR2 YFSETQ come from the germline V gene. CDR3 length: 16 residues. Losses at the gene ends were 4 bases for V and 2 bases for J; bases not matched to a gene: 5. CDR3 bases: TGCGCCAGCAGCCTTGGACTAGCGGGGACCACAGATACGCAGTATTTT. Protein: CASSLGLAGTTDTQYF.

This clonotype occurred a few times. A much larger clonotype is one base distant, so this may be a read error. This CDR3 is missing its conserved last phenylalanine or tryptophan, likely due to a read error. No DNA is shown, since the ends of the CDR3 on it are uncertain; the CDR3 is the one TCRdb lists. The V call is TRBV7-2, the J call TRBJ2-5; the table names TRBD1, a call not compared with the DNA. Germline CDR1 is SGHTA and CDR2 is FQGNSA. The CDR3 is 14 residues long, counting both termini. This chain's CDR3 is CASSSTGQGSFEYL.

The rearrangement links TRBV6-5 to TRBJ1-1, with D perhaps TRBD1 (6 bases). This CDR3 has 13 amino acids. Germline assignment: CDR1 MNHEY and CDR2 SVGAGI. Deletions cut 0 bases from V and 5 bases from J, with 7 bases between. For the CDR3, the DNA is TGTGCCAGCAGTTACTCCCAGGGGACTGAAGCTTTCTTT. Encoded protein: CASSYSQGTEAFF.

This clonotype turned up a few times. This chain connects TRBV2 to TRBJ2-7, with D unclear. With 5 bases removed from V and 0 bases from J, the gap between germline ends came to 8 bases. Germline CDR1 SNHLY, CDR2 FYNNEI. CDR3 size: 13 residues. The CDR3, as DNA: TGTGCCAGCAGTTACCGGGTCTCCTACGAGCAGTACTTC. This codes for CASSYRVSYEQYF. Full variable domain (missing parts from reference TRBV2 and TRBJ2-7): EPEVTQTPSHQVTQMGQEVILRCVPISNHLYFYWYRQILGQKVEFLVSFYNNEISEKSEIFDDQFSVERPDGSNFTLKIRSTKLEDSAMYFCASSYRVSYEQYFGPGTRLTVT.

The rearrangement uses TRBV7-2 and TRBJ1-6, with D perhaps TRBD1 (5 bases). Germline lookup yields CDR1 SGHTA and CDR2 FQGNSA. Trimming shortened V by 4 bases and J by 6 bases, and 10 bases separated the two germline ends. This CDR3 is built from 14 residues. The CDR3 DNA follows: TGTGCCAGCAGCTCTCTGGGGCCTAATTCACCCCTCCACTTT. Its protein is CASSSLGPNSPLHF.

This clonotype has more than one count but fewer than ten. The gene calls are TRBV11-2 and TRBJ1-2; D gene unclear. This CDR3 comprises 11 residues. Between the trimmed V and J ends, which lost 10 bases and 0 bases, there was a span of 6 bases. Germline CDR1 reads SGHAT; CDR2 reads FQNNGV. The CDR3 here is CATAANYGYTF. The CDR3 DNA sequence: TGTGCCACGGCCGCTAACTATGGCTACACCTTC.

This clonotype was counted a few times. The chain combines TRBV4-1 with TRBJ1-5; no clear D. Trimming removed 2 bases from V and 2 bases from J, with 10 bases in between. The germline V gene encodes CDR1 MGHRA and CDR2 YSYEKL. The CDR3 totals 15 residues. For the CDR3, the DNA is TGCGCCAGCAGCCAATCCCCCGGGGGCAATCAGCCCCAGCATTTT. It translates to CASSQSPGGNQPQHF.

The chain couples TRBV12-3 or TRBV12-4 to TRBJ1-1; a possible D gene is TRBD1 (5 bases). Deletions cut 2 bases from V and 5 bases from J, with 21 bases between. The CDR3 spans 17 residues. CDR3 sequence: CASSLMGTTSAGTEAFF. CDR3 in DNA: TGTGCCAGCAGTTTAATGGGGACCACCTCCGCTGGGACTGAAGCTTTCTTT.

Only a few counts were recorded for this clonotype. The chain employs TRBV29-1 and TRBJ2-5; the match to TRBD2 covers 7 bases. Per the germline V gene, CDR1 is SQVTM and CDR2 is ANQGSEA. The CDR3 runs 12 residues. The J segment lost 4 bases and the V segment lost 5 bases, leaving 4 bases of the junction unmatched. The CDR3 sequence is CSVRLAAETQYF. The DNA of the CDR3 is TGCAGCGTTAGACTAGCTGCAGAGACCCAGTACTTC.

The chain has TRBV4-3 and TRBJ1-4; 11 bases fit TRBD1. Per germline, CDR1 LGHNA and CDR2 YSLEER. This CDR3 is 15 amino acids long. The V gene end was trimmed by 7 bases and the J gene end by 11 bases; junction bases not matched to a gene: 12. Here the CDR3 DNA reads TGCGCCAGCATCCAGGTCGGGACAGGGGGAGAGAAACTGTTTTTT. This gives the protein CASIQVGTGGEKLFF.

This clonotype was found many times. The chain is built from TRBV5-1 and TRBJ1-6; D gene ambiguous. The V end was cut by 0 bases, the J end by 0 bases, with 7 bases between. The germline CDR1 and CDR2 sequences are SGHRS and YFSETQ. This CDR3 contains 16 residues. CDR3 sequence (DNA): TGCGCCAGCAGCTTGGACGGGAGCTCCTATAATTCACCCCTCCACTTT. Translating gives CASSLDGSSYNSPLHF.

This clonotype was counted many times. The V call is TRBV4-1, the J call TRBJ2-7, with D tentatively TRBD1 (6 bases). CDR1 is MGHRA and CDR2 is YSYEKL in the germline V gene. V lost 2 bases, J lost 3 bases, and 17 bases lay in between. The CDR3 spans 16 residues. This CDR3 is CASSQPTASRGYEQYF. The CDR3 DNA follows: TGCGCCAGCAGCCAACCAACGGCCTCCAGGGGCTACGAGCAGTACTTC.

There are a few counts of this clonotype. The rearrangement joins TRBV5-1 to TRBJ1-4; weak D call: TRBD1 (5 bases). Germline V CDR1 and CDR2: SGHRS, YFSETQ. Trimming cost V 4 bases and J 2 bases, with 9 bases left between them. There are 14 residues in the CDR3. For the CDR3, the DNA is TGCGCCAGCAGCCCGGGGCCTACTAATGAAAAACTGTTTTTT. It codes for CASSPGPTNEKLFF.

This clonotype was detected many times. The gene calls are TRBV7-2 and TRBJ2-7; D unclear. Germline CDR1 SGHTA, CDR2 FQGNSA. V was trimmed by 7 bases and J by 3 bases, leaving 19 bases between them. This CDR3 spans 15 amino acids. The DNA of the CDR3 is TGTGCCAGCACCGTCCGAGAAGGCGCGTTCTACGAGCAGTACTTC. Protein sequence: CASTVREGAFYEQYF.

In its sample, this clonotype was seen many times. The chain employs TRBV7-2 and TRBJ2-2, with a possible D match to TRBD2 (5 bases). This CDR3 comprises 15 residues. The V end was cut by 5 bases, the J end by 1 base, with 11 bases between. Per the germline V gene, CDR1 is SGHTA and CDR2 is FQGNSA. The CDR3 region is CASSRGPGNTGELFF. The CDR3 bases are TGTGCCAGCAGCAGAGGGCCAGGGAACACCGGGGAGCTGTTTTTT.